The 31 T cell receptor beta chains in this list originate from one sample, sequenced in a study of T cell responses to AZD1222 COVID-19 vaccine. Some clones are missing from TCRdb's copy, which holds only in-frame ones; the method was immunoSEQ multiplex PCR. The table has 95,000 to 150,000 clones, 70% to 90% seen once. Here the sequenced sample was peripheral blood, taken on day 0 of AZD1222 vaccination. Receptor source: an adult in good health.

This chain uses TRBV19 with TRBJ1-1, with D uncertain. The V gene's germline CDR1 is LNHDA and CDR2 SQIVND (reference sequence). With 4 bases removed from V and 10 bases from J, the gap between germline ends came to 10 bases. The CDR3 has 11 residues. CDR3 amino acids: CASSTGLGAFF. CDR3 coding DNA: TGTGCCAGTAGTACGGGTCTGGGAGCTTTCTTT.

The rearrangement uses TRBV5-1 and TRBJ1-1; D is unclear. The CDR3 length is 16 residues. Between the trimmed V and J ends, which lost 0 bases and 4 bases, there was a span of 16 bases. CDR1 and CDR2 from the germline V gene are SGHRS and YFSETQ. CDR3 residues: CASSLGHLGGFTEAFF. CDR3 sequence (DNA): TGCGCCAGCAGCTTGGGGCACCTGGGAGGGTTCACTGAAGCTTTCTTT. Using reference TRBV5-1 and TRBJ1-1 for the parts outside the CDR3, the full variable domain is KAGVTQTPRYLIKTRGQQVTLSCSPISGHRSVSWYQQTPGQGLQFLFEYFSETQRNKGNFPGRFSGRQFSNSRSEMNVSTLELGDSALYLCASSLGHLGGFTEAFFGQGTRLTVV.

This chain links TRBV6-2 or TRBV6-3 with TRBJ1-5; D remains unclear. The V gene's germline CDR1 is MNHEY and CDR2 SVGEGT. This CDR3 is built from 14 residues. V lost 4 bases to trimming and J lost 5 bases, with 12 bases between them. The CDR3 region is CASSWVGRDQPQHF. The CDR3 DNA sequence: TGTGCCAGCAGTTGGGTTGGCCGAGATCAGCCCCAGCATTTT.

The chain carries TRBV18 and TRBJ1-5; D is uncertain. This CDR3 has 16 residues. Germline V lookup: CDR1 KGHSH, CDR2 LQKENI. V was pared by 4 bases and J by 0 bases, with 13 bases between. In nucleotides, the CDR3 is TGTGCCAGCTCACTCCAGGATTGGTATAGCAATCAGCCCCAGCATTTT. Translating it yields CASSLQDWYSNQPQHF. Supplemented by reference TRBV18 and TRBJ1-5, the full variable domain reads NAGVMQNPRHLVRRRGQEARLRCSPMKGHSHVYWYRQLPEEGLKFMVYLQKENIIDESGMPKERFSAEFPKEGPSILRIQQVVRGDSAAYFCASSLQDWYSNQPQHFGDGTRLSIL.

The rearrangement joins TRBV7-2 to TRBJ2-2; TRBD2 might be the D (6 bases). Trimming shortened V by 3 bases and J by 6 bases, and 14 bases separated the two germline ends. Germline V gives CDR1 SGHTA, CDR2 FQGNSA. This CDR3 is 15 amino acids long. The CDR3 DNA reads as TGTGCCAGCAGCTTGGCGGGGAGTAGGGCCGGGGAGCTGTTTTTT. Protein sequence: CASSLAGSRAGELFF.

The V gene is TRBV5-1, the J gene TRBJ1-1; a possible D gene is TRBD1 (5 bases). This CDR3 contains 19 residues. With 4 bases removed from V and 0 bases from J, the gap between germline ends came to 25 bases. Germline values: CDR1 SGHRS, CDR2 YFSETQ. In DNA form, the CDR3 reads TGCGCCAGCAGCCCCACACCCCCTCCGGGGCCTTACATGAACACTGAAGCTTTCTTT. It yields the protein CASSPTPPPGPYMNTEAFF.

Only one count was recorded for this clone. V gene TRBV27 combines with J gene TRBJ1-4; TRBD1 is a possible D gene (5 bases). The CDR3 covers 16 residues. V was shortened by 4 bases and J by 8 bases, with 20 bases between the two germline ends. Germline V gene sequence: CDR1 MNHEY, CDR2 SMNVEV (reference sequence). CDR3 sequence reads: CASSSGPGRAEEKLFF. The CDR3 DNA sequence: TGTGCCAGCAGTTCTGGACCGGGACGGGCGGAAGAAAAACTGTTTTTT.

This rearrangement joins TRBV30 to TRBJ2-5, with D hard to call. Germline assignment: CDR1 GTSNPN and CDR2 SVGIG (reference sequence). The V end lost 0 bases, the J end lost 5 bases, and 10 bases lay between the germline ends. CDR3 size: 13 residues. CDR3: CAWSVGGVETQYF. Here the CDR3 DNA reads TGTGCCTGGAGTGTAGGCGGTGTGGAGACCCAGTACTTC.

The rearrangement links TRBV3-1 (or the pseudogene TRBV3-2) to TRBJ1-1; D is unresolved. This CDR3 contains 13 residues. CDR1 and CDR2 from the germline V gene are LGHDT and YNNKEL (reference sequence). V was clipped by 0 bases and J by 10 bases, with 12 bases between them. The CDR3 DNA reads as TGTGCCAGCAGCCAAGATTCCACGGCGGGAGCTTTCTTT. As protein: CASSQDSTAGAFF.

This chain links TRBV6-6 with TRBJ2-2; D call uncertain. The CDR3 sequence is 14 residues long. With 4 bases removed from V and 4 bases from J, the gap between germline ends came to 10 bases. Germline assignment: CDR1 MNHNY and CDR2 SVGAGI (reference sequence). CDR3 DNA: TGTGCCAGCAGTTGGCACTGGGGCACCGGGGAGCTGTTTTTT. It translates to CASSWHWGTGELFF.

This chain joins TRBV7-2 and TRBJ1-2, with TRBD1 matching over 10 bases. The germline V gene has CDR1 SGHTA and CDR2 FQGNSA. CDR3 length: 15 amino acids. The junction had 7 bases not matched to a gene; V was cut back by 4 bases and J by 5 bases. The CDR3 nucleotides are TGTGCCAGCAGCTATCAGACAGGGGGCAGTTATGGCTACACCTTC. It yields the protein CASSYQTGGSYGYTF.

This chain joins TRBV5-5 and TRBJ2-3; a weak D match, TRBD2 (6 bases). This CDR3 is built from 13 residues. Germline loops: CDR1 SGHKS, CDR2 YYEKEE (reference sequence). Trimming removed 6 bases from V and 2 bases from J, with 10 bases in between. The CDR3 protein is CASKSSATDTQYF. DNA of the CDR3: TGTGCCAGCAAGTCTAGCGCCACAGATACGCAGTATTTT.

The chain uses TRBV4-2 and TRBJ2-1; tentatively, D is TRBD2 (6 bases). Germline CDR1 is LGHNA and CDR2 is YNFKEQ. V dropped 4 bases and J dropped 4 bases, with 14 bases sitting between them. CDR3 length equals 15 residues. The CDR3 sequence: CASSPRLVEYNEQFF. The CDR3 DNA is TGTGCCAGCAGCCCTCGACTAGTCGAATACAATGAGCAGTTCTTC.

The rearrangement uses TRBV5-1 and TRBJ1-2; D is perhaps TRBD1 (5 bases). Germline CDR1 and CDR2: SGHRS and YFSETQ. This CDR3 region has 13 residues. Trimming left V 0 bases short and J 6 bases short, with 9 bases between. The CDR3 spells CASSLGQGNGYTF. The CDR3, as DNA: TGCGCCAGCAGCTTGGGGCAGGGAAATGGCTACACCTTC. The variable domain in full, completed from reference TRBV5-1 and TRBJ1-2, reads KAGVTQTPRYLIKTRGQQVTLSCSPISGHRSVSWYQQTPGQGLQFLFEYFSETQRNKGNFPGRFSGRQFSNSRSEMNVSTLELGDSALYLCASSLGQGNGYTFGSGTRLTVV.

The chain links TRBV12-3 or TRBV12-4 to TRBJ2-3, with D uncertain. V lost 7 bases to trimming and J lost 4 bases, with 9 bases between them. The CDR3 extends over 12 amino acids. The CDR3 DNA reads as TGTGCCAGCACCGCGGCCGCAGATACGCAGTATTTT. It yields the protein CASTAAADTQYF.

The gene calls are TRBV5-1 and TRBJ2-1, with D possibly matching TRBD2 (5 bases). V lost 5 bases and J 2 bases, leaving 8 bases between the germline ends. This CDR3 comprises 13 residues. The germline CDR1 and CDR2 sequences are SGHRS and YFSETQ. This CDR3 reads CASRPGTYNEQFF. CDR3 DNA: TGCGCCAGCAGACCCGGGACCTACAATGAGCAGTTCTTC.

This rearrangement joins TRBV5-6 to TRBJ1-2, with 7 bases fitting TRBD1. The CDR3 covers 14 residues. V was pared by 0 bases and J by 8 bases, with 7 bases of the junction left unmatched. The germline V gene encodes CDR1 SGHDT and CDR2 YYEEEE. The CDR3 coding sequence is TGTGCCAGCAGCTTGGAGAGACAGGGTATCGGCTACACCTTC. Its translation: CASSLERQGIGYTF.

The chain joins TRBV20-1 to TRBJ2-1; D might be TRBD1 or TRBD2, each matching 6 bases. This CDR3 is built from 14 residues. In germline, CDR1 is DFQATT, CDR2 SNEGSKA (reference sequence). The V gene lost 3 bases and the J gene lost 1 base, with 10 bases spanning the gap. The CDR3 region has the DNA TGCAGTGCTAGTACGGGGGCGTCCTACAATGAGCAGTTCTTC. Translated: CSASTGASYNEQFF.

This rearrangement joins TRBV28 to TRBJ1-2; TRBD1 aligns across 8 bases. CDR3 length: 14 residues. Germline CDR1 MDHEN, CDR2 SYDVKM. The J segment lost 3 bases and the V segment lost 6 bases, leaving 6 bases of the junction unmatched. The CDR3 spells CASRMTGVDYGYTF. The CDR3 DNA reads TGTGCCAGCAGGATGACAGGGGTAGACTATGGCTACACCTTC.

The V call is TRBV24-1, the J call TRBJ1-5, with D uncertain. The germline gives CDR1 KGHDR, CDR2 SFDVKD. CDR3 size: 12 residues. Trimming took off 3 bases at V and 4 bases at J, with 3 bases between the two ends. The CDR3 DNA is TGTGCCACCAGTGATACGAATCAGCCCCAGCATTTT. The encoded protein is CATSDTNQPQHF.

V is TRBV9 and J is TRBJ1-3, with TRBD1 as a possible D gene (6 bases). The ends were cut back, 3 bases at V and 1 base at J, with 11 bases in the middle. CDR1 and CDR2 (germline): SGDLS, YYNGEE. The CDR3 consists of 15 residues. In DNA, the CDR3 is TGTGCCAGCAGCGCCACACAGGGATCTGGAAACACCATATATTTT. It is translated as CASSATQGSGNTIYF.

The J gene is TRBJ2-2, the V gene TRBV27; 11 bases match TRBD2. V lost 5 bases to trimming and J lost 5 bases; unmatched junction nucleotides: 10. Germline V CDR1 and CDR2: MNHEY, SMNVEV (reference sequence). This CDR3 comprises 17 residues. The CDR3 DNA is TGTGCCAGCAGTCCCAGACTAGCGGGGCTGGGGACCGGGGAGCTGTTTTTT. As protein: CASSPRLAGLGTGELFF.

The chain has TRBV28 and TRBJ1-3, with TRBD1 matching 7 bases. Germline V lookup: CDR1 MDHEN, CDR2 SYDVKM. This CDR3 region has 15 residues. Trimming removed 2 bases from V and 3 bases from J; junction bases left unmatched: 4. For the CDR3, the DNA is TGTGCCAGCAGTTTAAGGGGGCGGCATGGAAACACCATATATTTT. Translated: CASSLRGRHGNTIYF.

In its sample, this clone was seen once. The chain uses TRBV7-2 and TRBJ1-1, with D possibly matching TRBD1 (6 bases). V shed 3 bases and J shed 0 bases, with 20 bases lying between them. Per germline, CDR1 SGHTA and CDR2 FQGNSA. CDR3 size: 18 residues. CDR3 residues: CASSLGGGVWVLNTEAFF. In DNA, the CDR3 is TGTGCCAGCAGCTTGGGAGGGGGTGTTTGGGTTTTGAACACTGAAGCTTTCTTT.

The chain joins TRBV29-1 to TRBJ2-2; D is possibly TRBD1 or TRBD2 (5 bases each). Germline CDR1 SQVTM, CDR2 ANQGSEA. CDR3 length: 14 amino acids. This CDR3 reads CSVRRDGDTGELFF. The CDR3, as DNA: TGCAGTGTACGTCGGGACGGAGATACCGGGGAGCTGTTTTTT.

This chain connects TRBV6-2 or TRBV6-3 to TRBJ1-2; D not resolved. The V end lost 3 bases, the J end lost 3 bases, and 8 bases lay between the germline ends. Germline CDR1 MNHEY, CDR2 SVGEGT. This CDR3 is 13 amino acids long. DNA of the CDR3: TGTGCCAGCAGTTATGGGGAGTACTATGGCTACACCTTC. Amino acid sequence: CASSYGEYYGYTF.

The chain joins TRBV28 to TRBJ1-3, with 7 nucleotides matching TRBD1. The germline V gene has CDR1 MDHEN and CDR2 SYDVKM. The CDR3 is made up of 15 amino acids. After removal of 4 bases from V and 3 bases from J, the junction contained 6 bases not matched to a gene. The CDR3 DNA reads TGTGCCAGCAGTTCCGGGACAGTCCTTGGAAACACCATATATTTT. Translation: CASSSGTVLGNTIYF. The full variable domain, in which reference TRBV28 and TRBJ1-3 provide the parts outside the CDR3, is DVKVTQSSRYLVKRTGEKVFLECVQDMDHENMFWYRQDPGLGLRLIYFSYDVKMKEKGDIPEGYSVSREKKERFSLILESASTNQTSMYLCASSSGTVLGNTIYFGEGSWLTVV.

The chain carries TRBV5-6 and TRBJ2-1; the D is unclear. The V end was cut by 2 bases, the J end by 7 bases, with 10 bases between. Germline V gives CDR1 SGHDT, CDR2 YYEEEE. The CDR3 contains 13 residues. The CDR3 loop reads CASSLGVGNEQFF. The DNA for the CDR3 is TGTGCCAGCAGCTTAGGAGTGGGTAATGAGCAGTTCTTC.

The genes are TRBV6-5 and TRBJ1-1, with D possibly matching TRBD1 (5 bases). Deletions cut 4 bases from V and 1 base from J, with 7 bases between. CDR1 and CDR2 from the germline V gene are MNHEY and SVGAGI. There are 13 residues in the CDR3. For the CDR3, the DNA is TGTGCCAGCAGTTCTGGACAGAACACTGAAGCTTTCTTT. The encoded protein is CASSSGQNTEAFF.

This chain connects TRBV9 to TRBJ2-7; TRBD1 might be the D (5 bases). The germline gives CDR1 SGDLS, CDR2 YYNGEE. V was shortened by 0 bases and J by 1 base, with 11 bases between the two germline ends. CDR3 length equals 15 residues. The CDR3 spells CASSVGGSNSYEQYF. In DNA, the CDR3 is TGTGCCAGCAGCGTAGGGGGCTCCAATTCCTACGAGCAGTACTTC.

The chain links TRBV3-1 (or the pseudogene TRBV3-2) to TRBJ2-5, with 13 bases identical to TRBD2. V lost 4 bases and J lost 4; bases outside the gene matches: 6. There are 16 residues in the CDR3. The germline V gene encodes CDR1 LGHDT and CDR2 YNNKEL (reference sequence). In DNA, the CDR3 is TGTGCCAGCAGCCCGCGGACTAGCGGGGGTGGAGAGACCCAGTACTTC. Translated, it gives CASSPRTSGGGETQYF.